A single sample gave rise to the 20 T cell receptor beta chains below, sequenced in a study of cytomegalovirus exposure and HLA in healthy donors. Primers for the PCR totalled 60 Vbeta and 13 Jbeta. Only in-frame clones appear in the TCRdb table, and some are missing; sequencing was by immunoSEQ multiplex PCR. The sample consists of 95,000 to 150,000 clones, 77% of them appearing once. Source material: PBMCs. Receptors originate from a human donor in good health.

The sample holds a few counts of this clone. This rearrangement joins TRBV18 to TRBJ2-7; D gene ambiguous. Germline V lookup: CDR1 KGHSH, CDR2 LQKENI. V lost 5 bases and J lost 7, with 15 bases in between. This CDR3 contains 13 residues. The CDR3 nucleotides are TGTGCCAGCTCAATACATCTAGATCAGGAGCAGTACTTC. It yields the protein CASSIHLDQEQYF.

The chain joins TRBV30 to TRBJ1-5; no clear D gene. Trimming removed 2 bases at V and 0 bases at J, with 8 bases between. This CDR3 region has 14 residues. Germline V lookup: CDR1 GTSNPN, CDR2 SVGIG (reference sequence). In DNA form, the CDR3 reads TGTGCCTGGAGTACCGGGTATAGCAATCAGCCCCAGCATTTT. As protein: CAWSTGYSNQPQHF.

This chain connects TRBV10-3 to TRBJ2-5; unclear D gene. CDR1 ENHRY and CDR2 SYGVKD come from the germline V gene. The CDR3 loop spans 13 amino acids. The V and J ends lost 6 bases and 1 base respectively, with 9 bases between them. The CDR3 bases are TGTGCCATCAGGGGCCCAGTCCAAGAGACCCAGTACTTC. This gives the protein CAIRGPVQETQYF.

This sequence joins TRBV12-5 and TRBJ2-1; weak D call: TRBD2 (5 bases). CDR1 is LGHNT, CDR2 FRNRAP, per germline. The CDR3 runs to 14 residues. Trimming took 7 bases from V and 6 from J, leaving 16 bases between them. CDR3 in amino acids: CASALGGVGNEQFF. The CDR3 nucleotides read TGTGCTAGTGCCCTCGGAGGTGTTGGCAATGAGCAGTTCTTC.

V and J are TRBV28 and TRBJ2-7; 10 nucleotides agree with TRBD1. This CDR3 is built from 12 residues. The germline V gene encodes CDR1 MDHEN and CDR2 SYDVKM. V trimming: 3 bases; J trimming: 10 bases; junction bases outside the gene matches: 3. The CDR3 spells CASSFRDRGQYF. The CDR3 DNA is TGTGCCAGCAGTTTCCGGGACAGGGGACAGTACTTC.

CDR3 DNA: TGCAGCGTCGTTACAGGGGGCGCCGGCTACACCTTC. Encoded protein: CSVVTGGAGYTF. The V gene is TRBV29-1, the J gene TRBJ1-2; 9 bases are a match to TRBD1. Germline V lookup: CDR1 SQVTM, CDR2 ANQGSEA. Unmatched junction bases numbered 7, after V lost 6 bases and J lost 8 bases. The CDR3 contains 12 residues. Together with reference TRBV29-1 and TRBJ1-2, the CDR3 gives the full variable domain: SAVISQKPSRDICQRGTSLTIQCQVDSQVTMMFWYRQQPGQSLTLIATANQGSEATYESGFVIDKFPISRPNLTFSTLTVSNMSPEDSSIYLCSVVTGGAGYTFGSGTRLTVV.

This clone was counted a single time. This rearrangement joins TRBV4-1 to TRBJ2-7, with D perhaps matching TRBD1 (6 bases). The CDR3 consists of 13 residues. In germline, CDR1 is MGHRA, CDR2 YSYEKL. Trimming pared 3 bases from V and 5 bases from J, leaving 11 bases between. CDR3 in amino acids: CASSQNSGDEQYF. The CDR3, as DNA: TGCGCCAGCAGCCAGAACTCAGGGGACGAGCAGTACTTC.

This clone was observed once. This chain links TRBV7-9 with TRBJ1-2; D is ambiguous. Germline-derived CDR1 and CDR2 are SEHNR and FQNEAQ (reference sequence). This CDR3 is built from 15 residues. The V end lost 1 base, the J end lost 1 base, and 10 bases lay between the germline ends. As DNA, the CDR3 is TGTGCCAGCAGCTTAGAAACCGAGTTTAACTATGGCTACACCTTC. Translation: CASSLETEFNYGYTF.

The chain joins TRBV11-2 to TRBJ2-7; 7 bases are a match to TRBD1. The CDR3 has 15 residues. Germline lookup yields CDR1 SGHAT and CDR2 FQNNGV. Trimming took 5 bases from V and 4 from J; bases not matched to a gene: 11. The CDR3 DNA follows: TGTGCCAGCAGCCGCCGTACAGGGGTGAGGTACGAGCAGTACTTC. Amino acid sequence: CASSRRTGVRYEQYF.

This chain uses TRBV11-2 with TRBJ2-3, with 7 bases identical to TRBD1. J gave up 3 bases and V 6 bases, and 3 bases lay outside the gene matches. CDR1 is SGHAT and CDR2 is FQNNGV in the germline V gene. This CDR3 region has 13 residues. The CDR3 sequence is CASRMTGTDTQYF. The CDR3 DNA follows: TGTGCCAGCAGGATGACAGGGACAGATACGCAGTATTTT.

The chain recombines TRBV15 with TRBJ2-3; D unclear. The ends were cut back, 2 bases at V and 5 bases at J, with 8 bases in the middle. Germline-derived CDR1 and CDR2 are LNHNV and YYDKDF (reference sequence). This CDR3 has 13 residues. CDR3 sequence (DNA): TGTGCCACCAGCAGAATCCCCTTAGATACGCAGTATTTT. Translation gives CATSRIPLDTQYF.

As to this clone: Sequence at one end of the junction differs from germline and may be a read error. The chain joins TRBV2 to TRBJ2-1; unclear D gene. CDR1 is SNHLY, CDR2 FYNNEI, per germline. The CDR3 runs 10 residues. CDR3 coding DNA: TGTGCCAGCAGCTACAGTGAGCAGTTCTTC. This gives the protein CASSYSEQFF.

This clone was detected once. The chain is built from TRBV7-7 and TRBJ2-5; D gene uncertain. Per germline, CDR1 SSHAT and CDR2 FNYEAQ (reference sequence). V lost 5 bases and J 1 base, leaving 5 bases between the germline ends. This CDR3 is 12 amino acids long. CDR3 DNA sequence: TGTGCCAGCAGCGGCCTCCAAGAGACCCAGTACTTC. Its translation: CASSGLQETQYF.

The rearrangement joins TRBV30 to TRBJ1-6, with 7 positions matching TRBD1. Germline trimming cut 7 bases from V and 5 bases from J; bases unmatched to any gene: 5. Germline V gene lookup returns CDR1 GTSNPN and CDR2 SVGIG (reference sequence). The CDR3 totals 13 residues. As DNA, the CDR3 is TGTGCCTACACGGACAGGAATAATTCACCCCTCCACTTT. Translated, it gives CAYTDRNNSPLHF.

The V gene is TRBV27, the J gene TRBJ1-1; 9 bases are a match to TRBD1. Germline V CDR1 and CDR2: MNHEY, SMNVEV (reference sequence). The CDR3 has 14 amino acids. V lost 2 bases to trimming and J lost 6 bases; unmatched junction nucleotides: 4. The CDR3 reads CASSLMGQGPEAFF. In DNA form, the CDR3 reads TGTGCCAGCAGTTTAATGGGACAGGGCCCTGAAGCTTTCTTT.

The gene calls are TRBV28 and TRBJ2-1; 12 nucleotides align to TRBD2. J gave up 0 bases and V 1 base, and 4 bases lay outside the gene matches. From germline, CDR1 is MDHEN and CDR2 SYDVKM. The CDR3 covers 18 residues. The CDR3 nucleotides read TGTGCCAGCAGTTTATCGGCGACTAGCGGGAGCTCCTACAATGAGCAGTTCTTC. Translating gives CASSLSATSGSSYNEQFF.

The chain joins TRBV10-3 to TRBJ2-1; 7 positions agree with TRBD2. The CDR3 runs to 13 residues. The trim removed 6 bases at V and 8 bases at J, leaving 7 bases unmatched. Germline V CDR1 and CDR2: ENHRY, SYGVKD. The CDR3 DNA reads TGTGCCATCAGGGCTAGCGGAGCACATGAGCAGTTCTTC. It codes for CAIRASGAHEQFF.

CDR3 nucleotide sequence: TGCGCCAGCCGCGCCAGCGGAACTCAAGAGACCCAGTACTTC. Protein: CASRASGTQETQYF. The V and J genes are TRBV5-1 and TRBJ2-5; D might be TRBD2 (5 bases). Germline-derived CDR1 and CDR2 are SGHRS and YFSETQ. The CDR3 is made up of 14 amino acids. Trimming pared 7 bases from V and 2 bases from J, leaving 15 bases between.

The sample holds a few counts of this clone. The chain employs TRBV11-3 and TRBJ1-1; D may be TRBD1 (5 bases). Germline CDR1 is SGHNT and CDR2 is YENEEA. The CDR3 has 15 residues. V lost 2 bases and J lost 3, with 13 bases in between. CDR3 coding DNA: TGTGCCAGCAGCTTACTCGGGGGGTCACACACTGAAGCTTTCTTT. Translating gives CASSLLGGSHTEAFF.

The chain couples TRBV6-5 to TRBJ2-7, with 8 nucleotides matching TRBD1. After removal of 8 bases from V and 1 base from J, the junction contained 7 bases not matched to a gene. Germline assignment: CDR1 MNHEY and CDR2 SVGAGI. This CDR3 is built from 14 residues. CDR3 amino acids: CASEGQGPSYEQYF. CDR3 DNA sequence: TGTGCCAGCGAAGGACAGGGACCTTCCTACGAGCAGTACTTC.